The present T cell receptor (beta chain) was sequenced within a study of somatic mutations in cytotoxic T cells in rheumatoid arthritis. Study-wide results and caveats: The identity of the antigens targeted by the expanded CD8+ clones remained unknown.

V shed 6 bases and J shed 1 base, with 14 bases lying between them. The CDR3 totals 15 residues. From germline, CDR1 is WNHNN and CDR2 SYGVQD (reference sequence). Using immunoSEQ multiplex PCR, the repertoire was profiled, and TCRdb retains in-frame clones only, with some absent. The sample shows roughly 6,400 clones, roughly 75% of them seen only once. Note on this clone: Its antigen is unidentified.

The receptor comes from an adult with rheumatoid arthritis. Sequenced: CD8+ T cells sorted from blood. This chain links TRBV10-1 with TRBJ2-3, with D unclear. CDR3 residues: CASRSTPPRTDTQYF. The CDR3 DNA reads as TGCGCCAGCAGGAGTACCCCGCCTCGCACAGATACGCAGTATTTT.